These 10 T cell receptor beta chains were sequenced from one sample in a study of blood T cell repertoires in COVID-19. Data came from immunoSEQ multiplex PCR; TCRdb stores just in-frame clones and leaves some out. The sample yields about 75,000 clones, over 80% seen once. Material for sequencing was peripheral blood. The receptors originated from a woman aged 45-65 years with acute or convalescent COVID-19.

This clone was counted many times. V gene TRBV9 combines with J gene TRBJ1-2, with 8 bases matching TRBD1. The CDR3 is 13 residues long. Looked up from germline, CDR1 is SGDLS and CDR2 is YYNGEE. V was pared by 4 bases and J by 3 bases, with 2 bases of the junction left unmatched. The CDR3 DNA follows: TGTGCCAGCAGCATGGGACAGGACTATGGCTACACCTTC. Translation: CASSMGQDYGYTF.

The rearrangement links TRBV6-5 to TRBJ2-1; 7 nucleotides agree with TRBD1. CDR1 is MNHEY and CDR2 is SVGAGI in the germline V gene. The CDR3 spans 15 residues. Losses at the gene ends were 5 bases for V and 0 bases for J; bases not matched to a gene: 4. CDR3 nucleotide sequence: TGTGCCAGCAGTCCGACAGGGAGCTCCTACAATGAGCAGTTCTTC. This encodes CASSPTGSSYNEQFF.

This chain connects TRBV5-1 to TRBJ2-5, with a possible D match to TRBD2 (5 bases). CDR3 length: 13 amino acids. Germline V lookup: CDR1 SGHRS, CDR2 YFSETQ. The V end was cut by 2 bases, the J end by 5 bases, with 10 bases between. The DNA of the CDR3 is TGCGCCAGCAGCTTCGGGGAAGTGGAGACCCAGTACTTC. It encodes CASSFGEVETQYF.

J is TRBJ2-1 and V is TRBV29-1, with D perhaps TRBD2 (5 bases). CDR3 length equals 12 residues. V was shortened by 4 bases and J by 5 bases, with 9 bases between the two germline ends. The germline V gene encodes CDR1 SQVTM and CDR2 ANQGSEA. CDR3 nucleotides: TGCAGCGTTGGAGGGTGGAACAATGAGCAGTTCTTC. Translated, it gives CSVGGWNNEQFF.

A remark on this clone: A junction end diverges from the germline sequence, so it may reflect a read error. V is TRBV6-1 and J is TRBJ2-7; 12 nucleotides line up with TRBD1. This CDR3 has 15 amino acids. CDR1 is MNHNS and CDR2 is SASEGT in the germline V gene. CDR3 sequence reads: CASSEGDRGLYEQYF. The CDR3 DNA reads as TGTGCCAGCAGCGAAGGGGACAGGGGGCTCTACGAGCAGTACTTC.

The chain employs TRBV19 and TRBJ2-3, with TRBD1 identical over 7 bases. The CDR3 is 14 amino acids. V lost 3 bases and J lost 3; bases outside the gene matches: 3. The V gene's germline CDR1 is LNHDA and CDR2 SQIVND (reference sequence). The CDR3 is CASSIRGKTDTQYF. Written as DNA, the CDR3 is TGTGCCAGTAGTATCAGGGGGAAGACAGATACGCAGTATTTT.

The gene calls are TRBV5-5 and TRBJ1-5, with a possible D match to TRBD1 (5 bases). Between the trimmed V and J ends, which lost 2 bases and 9 bases, there was a span of 15 bases. The germline V gene encodes CDR1 SGHKS and CDR2 YYEKEE (reference sequence). The CDR3 is 14 amino acids. The CDR3 reads CASSLERTGGPQHF. For the CDR3, the DNA is TGTGCCAGCAGCTTAGAACGGACCGGGGGGCCCCAGCATTTT.

The chain joins TRBV5-6 to TRBJ1-1; the match to TRBD1 covers 12 bases. CDR3 length: 15 amino acids. Germline values: CDR1 SGHDT, CDR2 YYEEEE. After removal of 0 bases from V and 11 bases from J, the junction contained 8 bases not matched to a gene. The CDR3 reads CASSLEGQGAGMAFF. The DNA for the CDR3 is TGTGCCAGCAGCTTGGAGGGACAGGGGGCAGGAATGGCTTTCTTT.

This clone has just a few counts. The J gene is TRBJ2-2, the V gene TRBV6-1, with a tentative D call TRBD1 (6 bases). V lost 2 bases and J lost 5, with 12 bases in between. Germline loops: CDR1 MNHNS, CDR2 SASEGT. This CDR3 is 15 amino acids long. CDR3 DNA: TGTGCCAGCAGTGAATGGCAGGGGCGTACCGGGGAGCTGTTTTTT. The encoded protein is CASSEWQGRTGELFF.

The chain recombines TRBV5-4 with TRBJ2-2; D is unresolved. Trimming left V 4 bases short and J 6 bases short, with 16 bases between. CDR1 is SGHNT and CDR2 is YYREEE in the germline V gene (reference sequence). CDR3 length equals 15 residues. CDR3 DNA sequence: TGTGCCAGCAGCCGAGGATCCCCCCTCTCCGGGGAGCTGTTTTTT. This codes for CASSRGSPLSGELFF.